These T cell receptor beta chains were read from a single sample in a study of blood T cell repertoires in COVID-19. Libraries were prepared by immunoSEQ multiplex PCR; TCRdb keeps only in-frame clonotypes and omits some of them. Of roughly 200,000 clones in the sample, roughly 87% are singletons; the top ten hold roughly a fifth. Sequenced sample: peripheral blood. Receptors originate from a man between 60 and 70 years old with active or convalescent COVID-19. The CDR3 runs from the conserved cysteine through the conserved F or W. D genes are given only for firm matches. The size entry is marked missing in some rows and otherwise reads once, few, many or a size class.

TRBJ1-1 TRBV29-1 . . TGCAGCTTTTGTTTGGGGGGTTGCACTGAAGCTTTCTTT CSFCLGGCTEAFF
TRBJ1-1 TRBV5-4 . . TGTGCCAGCAGCTTGTCGGGTTTTGAAGCTTTCTTT CASSLSGFEAFF
TRBJ2-3 TRBV20-1 TRBD2 . TGCAGTGCTAGTAGGGGGTGGTCTAGCGGGGCCAGCGATACGCAGTATTTT CSASRGWSSGASDTQYF
TRBJ1-4 TRBV21-1 . . TGTGCCAGCAGCCTTGGGACAGGGAAGCGTGAAAAACTGTTTTTT CASSLGTGKREKLFF
TRBJ1-4 TRBV11-2 . few TGTGCCAGCAGCCAGGGGTTTGAAAAACTGTTTTTT CASSQGFEKLFF
TRBJ1-3 TRBV5-1 . . TGCGCCAGCAGCCCGGTGAGCTCTGGAAACACCATATATTTT CASSPVSSGNTIYF
TRBJ1-2 TRBV11-1 . . TGTGCCAGCAGCTCGGACAGAACAGCTAACTATGGCTACACCTTC CASSSDRTANYGYTF
TRBJ1-5 TRBV6-2/TRBV6-3 . . TGTGCCAGCAGCTCCCGGTTCAGCAATCAGCCCCAGCATTTT CASSSRFSNQPQHF
TRBJ1-2 TRBV6-1 TRBD1 . TGTGCCAGCAGTGAAGCGCCTCGGACAGGGGTCAGCTACACCTTC CASSEAPRTGVSYTF
TRBJ2-3 TRBV5-1 TRBD1 . TGCGCCAGCACACTACGGCAGGGGGCTGAAGATACGCAGTATTTT CASTLRQGAEDTQYF
TRBJ2-7 TRBV6-2/TRBV6-3 . . TGTGCCAGCAGTCCCAGCGGATCCTACGAGCAGTACTTC CASSPSGSYEQYF
TRBJ1-4 TRBV2 TRBD1 . TGTGCCAGCACGCTCCGACAGGGAGGAAAACTGTTTTTT CASTLRQGGKLFF
TRBJ2-2 TRBV5-4 . . TGTGCCAGCAGCTACGACCGGGACAGGGAGCTGTTTTTT CASSYDRDRELFF
TRBJ1-1 TRBV5-4 TRBD1 once TGTGCCAGCAGCGAAACCGGGACAGGGAATTTGGTAGCTTTCTTT CASSETGTGNLVAFF
TRBJ2-5 TRBV5-1 TRBD1 few TGCGCCAGCAGCTCTAGACAGGGGGCGAGGGGAGAGACCCAGTACTTC CASSSRQGARGETQYF
TRBJ1-1 TRBV7-9 . once TGTGCCAGCAGCCGACAGAACACTGAAGCTTTCTTT CASSRQNTEAFF
TRBJ2-7 TRBV5-1 . . TGCGCCAGCAGCGGCCAGGGTCCCTCTACGAGCGAGCAGTACTTC CASSGQGPSTSEQYF
TRBJ2-1 TRBV15 TRBD2 . TGTGCCACCGGCGTAGGTGCGGGGGGAGGTGGTGAGCAGTTCTTC CATGVGAGGGGEQFF
TRBJ2-3 TRBV5-1 TRBD2 . TGCGCCAGCAGCTTAGGGCGGGGGAGGGATACGCAGTATTTT CASSLGRGRDTQYF